This TCR beta chain is from a study of shared clonotypes between healthy human individuals (dated by TCRdb to the early 2020s). For context, the study as a whole: A few men and two women, aged 18 to 49 years, made up the cohort. Per donor, three plates each were used for CD4 naive and CD4 memory, two for CD8 naive, and one for CD8 memory. To estimate repertoire size and how much clonotype sharing occurs between individuals, the study deeply sequenced the blood TCR repertoires of 5 or 6 healthy adults. Different laboratories and diverse techniques were used to prepare libraries and sequence TCR repertoires, to increase sequencing depth and limit assay-specific biases. Per donor, leukapheresis produced somewhere between about 0.94 and 8.9 billion PBMCs.

The germline V end is reduced by 7 bases and the J end by 1 base; junction bases left unmatched: 4. CDR1 is given as SNHLY and CDR2 as FYNNEI, both from the germline V gene. There are 14 amino acids in the CDR3, from cysteine to phenylalanine inclusive. The entry retains the CDR3 DNA only, 42 bases that are in frame from base 1. The donors were healthy, HIV-negative adults with no recently reported acute infections or vaccinations. All donors were Caucasian adults living in Nashville, Tennessee, USA. CD4+ T cells were enriched through magnetic negative selection, after which naive cells were positively selected on CD45RA and the remaining negative fraction served as the memory subset. After blood collection by leukapheresis, PBMCs were isolated using Ficoll-Histopaque density gradient centrifugation and then cryopreserved in the vapor phase of liquid nitrogen. Analytical flow cytometry was used to check the purity and quantity of each magnetically sorted T cell population. Each sorted fraction had its genomic DNA isolated and then quantified by UV absorbance on a Nanodrop 2000c.

Using the deep immunoSEQ assay, TCR CDR3 regions were amplified from genomic DNA by multiplex PCR. Extracted genomic DNA from each cell subset was spread evenly across all wells of several immunoSEQ 96-well plates, with each plate serving as a replicate. For sorted subsets, approximately 190 ng of genomic DNA, equivalent to around 30,000 T cell genomes, went into each replicate PCR. Purified libraries were quantified with a Qubit 3.0 fluorometer, sized on a Bioanalyzer 2100, and re-quantified with the KAPA Library Quantification kit. A separate single-read 150-cycle Illumina NextSeq 550 flow cell was used to sequence each immunoSEQ 96-well plate. The authors' analysis ran thus. Because the immunoSEQ output held only junctional sequences and lacked quality scores, the filtering could not match the filtering applied to full-length reads. Sequences were annotated with PyIR, a Python wrapper for IgBLAST v1.9, using IMGT germline references to assign V/J genes and CDR3. Reads with weak V/J assignments (E-value above 1e-6), missing CDR3, stop codons, out-of-frame junctions, or ambiguous translated residues were removed. V3J clonotypes were defined as sequences sharing an identical inferred V gene, J gene, and CDR3 amino acid sequence. To compute the percentage overlap between repertoires, the number of shared unique clonotypes was divided by the size of the smaller repertoire. Repertoire richness was assessed with RTK rarefaction, the Chao1 estimator, and Recon v2.1 estimates of unobserved clonotypes. For all TCRbeta clonotypes obtained by the gDNA method from four donors, generation probabilities were computed with OLGA. Held by TCRdb, this immuneACCESS table contains in-frame sequences only and omits some clones. Under half of the omission traces to an unresolved V gene where checked; the cause of the rest is unknown. For V, J and clone size, that table is used; D and trimming come from the DNA. The sample table holds some 1 million clones, of which 65% to 80% were seen once. 1.2% to 1.5% of the sample goes to the ten largest clones.

Findings and caveats that apply to the study as a whole: Sampling was restricted to blood, and TCR repertoires in tissue are likely to differ from TCR repertoires in blood. Pairwise subsampling led to the expectation that sequencing depth would affect the degree of clonotype sharing among donors. The genetic and exposure-history diversity represented was limited by the small number of donors. Rarefaction of sorted-subset datasets indicated incomplete sequencing despite the large sequencing depth. Estimated clonotype richness was generally larger for naive than for memory subsets. Across four donors, roughly 5.1% of naive CD4, 3% to 3.5% of naive CD8, about 2.3% of memory CD4, and 0.3% to 0.45% of memory CD8 clonotypes were shared. Compared with non-shared clonotypes, clonotypes shared by all four sorted-subset donors had higher generation probabilities.

Regarding this clone: Its binding antigen is unknown. Base quality data are lacking; no much larger clone is found one base away.

The material sequenced was memory CD4+ T cells sorted from blood. Taken with the paper, the label for cell subset or site translates to: CD45RA-negative fraction. This sequence originates from a man younger than 35 in good health. The sequence joins TRBV2 to TRBJ2-7; 10 bases in the middle match TRBD1. The CDR3 corresponds to CASTGDRGSYEQYF. The bases are TGTGCCAGCACTGGGGACAGGGGTTCCTACGAGCAGTACTTC.